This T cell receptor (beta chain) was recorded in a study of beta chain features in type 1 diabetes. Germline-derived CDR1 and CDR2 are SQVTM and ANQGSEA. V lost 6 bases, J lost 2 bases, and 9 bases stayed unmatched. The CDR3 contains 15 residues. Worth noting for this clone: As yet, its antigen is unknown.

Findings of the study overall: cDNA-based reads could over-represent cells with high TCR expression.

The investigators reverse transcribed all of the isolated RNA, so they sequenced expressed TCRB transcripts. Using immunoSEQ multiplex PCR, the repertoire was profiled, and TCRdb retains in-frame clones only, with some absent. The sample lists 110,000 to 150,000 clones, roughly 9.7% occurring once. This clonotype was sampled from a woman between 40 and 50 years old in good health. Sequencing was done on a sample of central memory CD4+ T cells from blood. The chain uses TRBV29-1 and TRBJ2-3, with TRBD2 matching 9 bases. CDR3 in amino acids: CSVSGGRGDTDTQYF. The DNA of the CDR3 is TGCAGCGTGAGCGGGGGGCGTGGGGACACAGATACGCAGTATTTT.